This entry is about one TCR beta chain. This entry comes from a study of blood T cell repertoires in COVID-19. Under the authors' procedure: How many nucleated cells were present was estimated from reference gene primer amplification. Sequencing used immunoSEQ multiplex PCR; TCRdb keeps in-frame clones, though not all of them. D and trimming come from the DNA, and the V and J calls and clone size come from that table. Among about 49,000 clones listed, around 79% were seen once. The TCR was taken from a man between 65 and 79 years old with active or convalescent COVID-19. Sequencing was done on a sample of peripheral blood.

DNA for the CDR3: TGTGCCAGTAAGATTAGACTAGCGGCCCTTAGCACAGATACGCAGTATTTT. It codes for CASKIRLAALSTDTQYF. The rearrangement links TRBV19 to TRBJ2-3, with 9 nucleotides matching TRBD2. The CDR3 consists of 17 residues. Germline-derived CDR1 and CDR2 are LNHDA and SQIVND (reference sequence). V lost 7 bases to trimming and J lost 0 bases; unmatched junction nucleotides: 11.